A selection of T cell receptor beta chains follows, all from one sample in a study of blood T cell repertoires in COVID-19. Using immunoSEQ multiplex PCR, the repertoire was profiled, and TCRdb retains in-frame clones only, with some absent. The data show about 160,000 clones, over 85% seen once. Sequencing was carried out using peripheral blood. The receptors derive from a woman between 50 and 59 years old with acute or convalescent COVID-19. CDR3s include the opening cysteine and the closing phenylalanine or tryptophan.

>TRBV18
CASSPRVHYGYTF
>TRBV30
CASAGDYGYTF
>TRBV6-5
CASSTGFNTGELFF
>TRBV6-5
CASSYRSGGGHNEQFF
>TRBV13
CASSPRPTGTQYF
>TRBV9
CASSGTDSSHTIYF
>TRBV5-4
CASSRTSGSPDTQYF
>TRBV4-2
CASSQPVGGNEKLFF
>TRBV6-5
CASSASTGANTEAFF
>TRBV29-1
CSVEEDGDQPQHF
>TRBV2
CASSEGTATYFSYNSPLHF
>TRBV28
CASSNILAYNSPLHF
>TRBV2
CASSVITGYGYTF
>TRBV12-3/TRBV12-4
CASRLTGDTEAFF
>TRBV6-1
CASSEGTGNTEAFF
>TRBV6-5
CASRTSGRARGTQYF
>TRBV19
CASSQTSTSSYEQYF
>TRBV5-1
CASSWWTGMNTEAFF
>TRBV4-1
CASSQDPLAGVSTDTQYF
>TRBV28
CASSTTGGFYGYTF